The 30 T cell receptor beta chains below were found in one sample sequenced in a study of blood T cell repertoires in COVID-19. This table comes from immunoSEQ multiplex PCR, and its TCRdb copy is limited to in-frame clones, with some not included. The sample includes hundreds of thousands of clones, 75% to 90% seen only once; the top ten take 4% to 6%. Material for sequencing was PBMCs or T cells enriched from blood (not recorded which). Receptors were obtained from a man aged 55-75 years who had recovered from COVID-19.

This chain uses TRBV7-9 with TRBJ1-1, with 9 bases matching TRBD1. The germline V gene has CDR1 SEHNR and CDR2 FQNEAQ (reference sequence). Trimming took 1 base from V and 6 from J; bases not matched to a gene: 6. CDR3 size: 15 residues. The chain's CDR3 is CASSLETGGYAEAFF. The CDR3 DNA reads TGTGCCAGCAGCTTAGAGACAGGGGGTTATGCTGAAGCTTTCTTT.

As concerns this clone: This sample also contains other DNA sequences that code for the same CDR3. V is TRBV18 and J is TRBJ1-2; 9 bases match TRBD1. In germline, CDR1 is KGHSH, CDR2 LQKENI. The V gene end was trimmed by 0 bases and the J gene end by 3 bases; junction bases not matched to a gene: 5. This CDR3 has 16 amino acids. The CDR3 here is CASSPPGQGGHYGYTF. CDR3 nucleotides: TGTGCCAGCTCACCACCGGGACAGGGAGGTCACTATGGCTACACCTTC.

This chain uses TRBV14 with TRBJ2-6; D unclear. Between the trimmed V and J ends, which lost 4 bases and 4 bases, there was a span of 5 bases. Germline CDR1 reads SGHDN; CDR2 reads FVKESK. This CDR3 spans 13 amino acids. The CDR3 loop reads CASSRVGANVLTF. DNA of the CDR3: TGTGCCAGCAGCCGTGTAGGGGCCAACGTCCTGACTTTC.

CDR3 nucleotide sequence: TGTGCCAGCAGCTTGGCGGGACAGGGGCATGAAAAACTGTTTTTT. Amino acid sequence: CASSLAGQGHEKLFF. This chain joins TRBV5-5 and TRBJ1-4; 10 positions agree with TRBD1. Per germline, CDR1 SGHKS and CDR2 YYEKEE (reference sequence). The CDR3 consists of 15 residues. Trimming took 0 bases from V and 6 from J; bases not matched to a gene: 2.

This sequence joins TRBV28 and TRBJ1-2; D not certain. V lost 2 bases to trimming and J lost 8 bases, with 15 bases between them. Germline-derived CDR1 and CDR2 are MDHEN and SYDVKM. The CDR3 has 14 residues. CDR3 nucleotide sequence: TGTGCCAGCAGTTTACCCCTGGGCTCCGAGGGCTACACCTTC. Protein sequence: CASSLPLGSEGYTF.

The chain joins TRBV29-1 to TRBJ2-4, with TRBD1 matching 9 bases. Germline V gene sequence: CDR1 SQVTM, CDR2 ANQGSEA. V lost 6 bases to trimming and J lost 8 bases; unmatched junction nucleotides: 17. The CDR3 totals 16 residues. CDR3 in amino acids: CSVTTTGTGIIDIQYF. The DNA for the CDR3 is TGCAGCGTCACAACAACCGGGACAGGGATAATTGACATTCAGTACTTC.

About this clone: An end of the junction does not agree with germline; a read error may underlie this. The chain is built from TRBV7-2 and TRBJ1-2; D gene ambiguous. The length of the CDR3 is 13 residues. Germline lookup yields CDR1 SGHTA and CDR2 FQGNSA. CDR3 sequence (DNA): TGTGCCACCAGCCTTGTCCTCCGTTATGGCTACACCTTC. The encoded protein is CATSLVLRYGYTF.

The chain is built from TRBV5-5 and TRBJ2-2, with 8 bases fitting TRBD2. Losses at the gene ends were 3 bases for V and 6 bases for J; bases not matched to a gene: 7. Germline CDR1 and CDR2: SGHKS and YYEKEE (reference sequence). This CDR3 has 15 residues. CDR3: CASSSAGGIPGELFF. The CDR3, as DNA: TGTGCCAGCAGCTCTGCGGGAGGAATCCCCGGGGAGCTGTTTTTT.

The CDR3 bases are TGTGCCACCAGCAGAGACCCGGGACAGGGGTTTGCGGGCTACACCTTC. It specifies CATSRDPGQGFAGYTF. The rearrangement uses TRBV15 and TRBJ1-2, with 10 bases lining up with TRBD1. There are 16 residues in the CDR3. Germline values: CDR1 LNHNV, CDR2 YYDKDF (reference sequence). V was pared by 0 bases and J by 8 bases, with 9 bases of the junction left unmatched.

In the case of this clone: The junction departs from germline at one end; a sequencing error may be responsible. The CDR3 sequence: CASSPQGFYQPQHF. As DNA, the CDR3 is TGTGCCAGTTCACCGCAGGGGTTCTATCAGCCCCAGCATTTT. The rearrangement links TRBV18 to TRBJ1-5, with D perhaps matching TRBD1 (6 bases). The CDR3 runs 14 residues. The germline V gene encodes CDR1 KGHSH and CDR2 LQKENI.

This chain connects TRBV7-3 to TRBJ2-6, with 7 nucleotides matching TRBD1. Trimming took 5 bases from V and 3 from J; bases not matched to a gene: 7. Germline lookup yields CDR1 SGHTA and CDR2 FQGTGA. This CDR3 comprises 16 residues. The CDR3 region is CASSRGLNFGANVLTF. In DNA form, the CDR3 reads TGTGCCAGCAGCAGGGGGCTGAACTTTGGGGCCAACGTCCTGACTTTC.

The rearrangement links TRBV15 to TRBJ1-2; 9 bases map to TRBD1. The J segment lost 7 bases and the V segment lost 5 bases, leaving 8 bases of the junction unmatched. The CDR3 runs 14 residues. Germline assignment: CDR1 LNHNV and CDR2 YYDKDF (reference sequence). The CDR3 nucleotides are TGTGCCACCAGCTCGCGGGGACAGGGAGTTGGCTACACCTTC. Protein sequence: CATSSRGQGVGYTF.

This chain connects TRBV5-1 to TRBJ2-7; 13 nucleotides match TRBD2. The CDR3 consists of 19 residues. The V gene's germline CDR1 is SGHRS and CDR2 YFSETQ. J gave up 0 bases and V 4 bases, and 13 bases lay outside the gene matches. Here the CDR3 DNA reads TGCGCCAGCAGCCCCCGGGGGGGACTAGCGGGAATGAACTCCTACGAGCAGTACTTC. Translating it yields CASSPRGGLAGMNSYEQYF.

The CDR3 DNA reads as TGTGCCAGCAGCCGCCCGTCCTACAGGGTCGGTGAGCAGTTCTTC. It codes for CASSRPSYRVGEQFF. The J gene is TRBJ2-1, the V gene TRBV11-2; weak D call: TRBD1 (6 bases). With 5 bases removed from V and 9 bases from J, the gap between germline ends came to 20 bases. The CDR3 covers 15 residues. CDR1 and CDR2 from the germline V gene are SGHAT and FQNNGV.

The chain couples TRBV4-1 to TRBJ1-6, with a tentative D call TRBD1 (5 bases). Per the germline V gene, CDR1 is MGHRA and CDR2 is YSYEKL. This CDR3 is 17 amino acids long. V lost 0 bases, J lost 14 bases, and 23 bases lay in between. The CDR3 sequence is CASSQDPDGQGKKTLHF. In DNA, the CDR3 is TGCGCCAGCAGCCAAGATCCCGACGGCCAGGGAAAGAAGACCCTCCACTTT.

The rearrangement uses TRBV19 and TRBJ1-5, with unresolved D. The CDR3 is 14 amino acids. The germline gives CDR1 LNHDA, CDR2 SQIVND (reference sequence). V dropped 5 bases and J dropped 2 bases, with 10 bases sitting between them. The CDR3 loop is CASSVGGGNQPQHF. The CDR3 nucleotides read TGTGCCAGTAGTGTCGGAGGCGGCAATCAGCCCCAGCATTTT.

This chain uses TRBV5-1 with TRBJ2-5, with D hard to call. V was shortened by 4 bases and J by 1 base, with 11 bases between the two germline ends. Per the germline V gene, CDR1 is SGHRS and CDR2 is YFSETQ. The CDR3 runs to 14 residues. CDR3 residues: CASSMLYSQETQYF. The CDR3 coding sequence is TGCGCCAGCAGCATGCTCTATAGCCAAGAGACCCAGTACTTC.

The chain is built from TRBV11-2 and TRBJ1-3; D uncertain. This CDR3 is built from 14 residues. Between the trimmed V and J ends, which lost 1 base and 1 base, there was a span of 5 bases. Germline V gene data show CDR1 as SGHAT and CDR2 as FQNNGV. In DNA, the CDR3 is TGTGCCAGCAGCTTAGTTAGATCTGGAAACACCATATATTTT. Encoded protein: CASSLVRSGNTIYF.

This rearrangement joins TRBV3-1 (or the pseudogene TRBV3-2) to TRBJ2-2; TRBD2 matches 15 bases. Germline CDR1 reads LGHDT; CDR2 reads YNNKEL (reference sequence). V was clipped by 6 bases and J by 2 bases; unmatched bases: 13. This CDR3 is 20 amino acids long. The CDR3 DNA reads TGTGCCAGCAGGGGCACCCTCGGGACTAGCGGGAGGCCTAACACCGGGGAGCTGTTTTTT. It yields the protein CASRGTLGTSGRPNTGELFF.

J is TRBJ2-2 and V is TRBV9; TRBD1 matches at 10 bases. The junction had 10 bases not matched to a gene; V was cut back by 3 bases and J by 8 bases. The CDR3 is 16 residues long. Germline V gives CDR1 SGDLS, CDR2 YYNGEE. The CDR3 nucleotides are TGTGCCAGCAGCGCTTCCGGGACAGGGGTATCGGGGGAGCTGTTTTTT. Protein product: CASSASGTGVSGELFF. The entire variable domain, with the rest obtained from reference TRBV9 and TRBJ2-2, is as follows: DSGVTQTPKHLITATGQRVTLRCSPRSGDLSVYWYQQSLDQGLQFLIQYYNGEERAKGNILERFSAQQFPDLHSELNLSSLELGDSALYFCASSASGTGVSGELFFGEGSRLTVL.

The chain joins TRBV28 to TRBJ1-1; D perhaps matches TRBD1 (6 bases). The CDR3 has 14 residues. V lost 4 bases and J 1 base, leaving 10 bases between the germline ends. The germline V gene encodes CDR1 MDHEN and CDR2 SYDVKM. The CDR3 DNA sequence: TGTGCCAGCAGTTCAACGGGACAGAACACTGAAGCTTTCTTT. Protein product: CASSSTGQNTEAFF. The complete variable domain, with remaining parts taken from reference TRBV28 and TRBJ1-1, reads DVKVTQSSRYLVKRTGEKVFLECVQDMDHENMFWYRQDPGLGLRLIYFSYDVKMKEKGDIPEGYSVSREKKERFSLILESASTNQTSMYLCASSSTGQNTEAFFGQGTRLTVV.

V usage is TRBV27 and J usage is TRBJ2-3, with 9 bases lining up with TRBD1. Germline loops: CDR1 MNHEY, CDR2 SMNVEV (reference sequence). The CDR3 consists of 13 residues. Losses at the gene ends were 8 bases for V and 5 bases for J; bases not matched to a gene: 5. CDR3 protein: CASRDRVIDTQYF. The CDR3 bases are TGTGCCAGCCGGGACAGGGTGATAGATACGCAGTATTTT.

The chain uses TRBV7-9 and TRBJ1-5; the D gene is possibly TRBD1 (6 bases). Looked up from germline, CDR1 is SEHNR and CDR2 is FQNEAQ (reference sequence). There are 15 residues in the CDR3. Trimming stripped 8 bases from V and 4 bases from J, with 18 bases between. CDR3 in DNA: TGTGCCAGCCAGCAGGGGACCTTTTTTAATCAGCCCCAGCATTTT. Translating it yields CASQQGTFFNQPQHF.

V usage is TRBV29-1 and J usage is TRBJ2-3; 7 nucleotides align to TRBD2. The length of the CDR3 is 14 residues. With 5 bases clipped from V and 1 base from J, the junction kept 6 bases outside the gene matches. Per germline, CDR1 SQVTM and CDR2 ANQGSEA. As DNA, the CDR3 is TGCAGCGTTAATGGACTAGGTCGCACAGATACGCAGTATTTT. Protein sequence: CSVNGLGRTDTQYF.

The V and J genes are TRBV4-3 and TRBJ2-5; D possibly corresponds to TRBD2 (6 bases). Germline V gene sequence: CDR1 LGHNA, CDR2 YSLEER. V shed 0 bases and J shed 6 bases, with 11 bases lying between them. The CDR3 has 14 amino acids. The CDR3 protein is CASSQDRTSQTQYF. CDR3 bases: TGCGCCAGCAGCCAAGATCGAACTAGCCAGACCCAGTACTTC.

The genes are TRBV7-9 and TRBJ1-1; 7 nucleotides align to TRBD1. The V segment lost 4 bases and the J segment 3 bases; nucleotides outside the gene matches: 11. The CDR3 sequence is 16 residues long. Germline V lookup: CDR1 SEHNR, CDR2 FQNEAQ (reference sequence). In DNA, the CDR3 is TGTGCCAGCAGCTCTGCACAGGGGATAGGCGACACTGAAGCTTTCTTT. Its protein is CASSSAQGIGDTEAFF.

The chain couples TRBV18 to TRBJ2-7, with 9 bases matching TRBD1. CDR3 length equals 15 residues. The germline V gene has CDR1 KGHSH and CDR2 LQKENI. The J segment lost 5 bases and the V segment lost 2 bases, leaving 7 bases of the junction unmatched. The CDR3 DNA is TGTGCCAGCTCACCAATAGGACAGGGGATCAACGAGCAGTACTTC. This translates into CASSPIGQGINEQYF.

The J gene is TRBJ1-5, the V gene TRBV6-5, with D possibly matching TRBD1 (6 bases). Trimming stripped 10 bases from V and 2 bases from J, with 12 bases between. In germline, CDR1 is MNHEY, CDR2 SVGAGI. The CDR3 totals 13 residues. The CDR3 region has the DNA TGTGCCATCGAGGACAGCCGCAATCAGCCCCAGCATTTT. Translated: CAIEDSRNQPQHF.

The CDR3 sequence is CASSVEGTGYEQYF. CDR3 coding DNA: TGTGCCAGCAGCGTGGAGGGGACGGGCTACGAGCAGTACTTC. This sequence joins TRBV9 and TRBJ2-7; tentatively, D is TRBD2 (6 bases). The CDR3 extends over 14 amino acids. Germline CDR1 reads SGDLS; CDR2 reads YYNGEE. V was pared by 2 bases and J by 3 bases, with 12 bases between.

The chain employs TRBV24-1 and TRBJ2-7, with a tentative D call TRBD1 (6 bases). V dropped 3 bases and J dropped 9 bases, with 23 bases sitting between them. There are 16 residues in the CDR3. Germline CDR1 reads KGHDR; CDR2 reads SFDVKD. CDR3 in amino acids: CATSDHGESPRGGQYF. In DNA form, the CDR3 reads TGTGCCACCAGTGATCACGGAGAATCACCCAGGGGCGGGCAGTACTTC.